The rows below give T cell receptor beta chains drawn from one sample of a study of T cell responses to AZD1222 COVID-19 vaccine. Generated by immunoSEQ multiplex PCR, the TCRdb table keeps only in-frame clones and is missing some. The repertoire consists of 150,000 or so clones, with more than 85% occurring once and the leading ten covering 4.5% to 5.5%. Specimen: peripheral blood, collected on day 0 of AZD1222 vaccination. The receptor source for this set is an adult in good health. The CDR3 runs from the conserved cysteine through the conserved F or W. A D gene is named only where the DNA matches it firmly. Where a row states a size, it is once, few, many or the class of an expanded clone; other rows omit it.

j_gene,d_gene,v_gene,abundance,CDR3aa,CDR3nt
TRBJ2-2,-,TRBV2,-,CASSFQPNTGELFF,TGTGCCAGCAGTTTTCAGCCCAACACCGGGGAGCTGTTTTTT
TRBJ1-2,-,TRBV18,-,CASSPVGFGYTF,TGTGCCAGCTCACCAGTAGGGTTCGGCTACACCTTC
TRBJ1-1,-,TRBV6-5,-,CASSLGRLLDTEAFF,TGTGCCAGCAGTTTAGGTCGTTTGTTGGACACTGAAGCTTTCTTT
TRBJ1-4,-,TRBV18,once,CASSPRSRTQLNEKLFF,TGTGCCAGCTCACCAAGGTCTAGGACACAGCTTAATGAAAAACTGTTTTTT
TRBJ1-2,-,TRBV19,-,CASARGPLDGYTF,TGTGCCAGTGCGAGGGGCCCCCTCGACGGCTACACCTTC
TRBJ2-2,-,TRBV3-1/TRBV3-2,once,CASSRQFTGELFF,TGTGCCAGCAGCCGTCAATTCACCGGGGAGCTGTTTTTT
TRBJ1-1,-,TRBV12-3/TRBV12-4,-,CASSSTTNTEAFF,TGTGCCAGCAGTTCGACAACGAACACTGAAGCTTTCTTT
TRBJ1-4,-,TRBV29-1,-,CSVVGTANEKLFF,TGCAGCGTTGTTGGGACCGCTAATGAAAAACTGTTTTTT
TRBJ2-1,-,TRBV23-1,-,CASSLRDGENNEQFF,TGCGCCAGCAGTCTCCGGGACGGGGAGAACAATGAGCAGTTCTTC
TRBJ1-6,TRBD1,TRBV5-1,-,CASRHGQDLYNSPLHF,TGCGCCAGCAGACACGGACAGGACCTATATAATTCACCCCTCCACTTT
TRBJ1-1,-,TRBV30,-,CAWSVLGGINTEAFF,TGTGCCTGGAGTGTACTTGGGGGAATCAACACTGAAGCTTTCTTT
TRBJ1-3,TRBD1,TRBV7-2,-,CASSLAAGGPGNTIYF,TGTGCCAGCAGCTTAGCAGCAGGGGGCCCTGGAAACACCATATATTTT
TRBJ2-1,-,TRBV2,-,CASSQGRKDEQFF,TGTGCCAGCTCCCAGGGGCGGAAGGATGAGCAGTTCTTC
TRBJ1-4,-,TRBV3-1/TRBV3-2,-,CASSQSGGTGINEKLFF,TGTGCCAGCAGCCAAAGCGGGGGTACTGGGATTAATGAAAAACTGTTTTTT
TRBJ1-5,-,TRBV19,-,CASSITGGGSFNQPQHF,TGTGCCAGTAGTATAACGGGAGGCGGGAGCTTCAATCAGCCCCAGCATTTT
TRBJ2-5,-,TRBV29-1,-,CSVVVGQETQYF,TGCAGCGTTGTGGTCGGACAAGAGACCCAGTACTTC
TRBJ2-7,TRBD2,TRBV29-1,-,CSAGTSGSNEQYF,TGCAGCGCCGGGACTAGCGGGAGCAACGAGCAGTACTTC
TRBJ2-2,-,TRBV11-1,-,CASSWGPFTGELFF,TGTGCCAGCAGCTGGGGACCTTTCACCGGGGAGCTGTTTTTT
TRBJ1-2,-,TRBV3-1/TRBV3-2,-,CASSQRGRNYGYTF,TGTGCCAGCAGCCAAAGGGGACGGAACTATGGCTACACCTTC
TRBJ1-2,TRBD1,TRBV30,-,CAWSSGTGGAGGYTF,TGTGCCTGGAGTAGTGGGACAGGGGGCGCGGGTGGCTACACCTTC
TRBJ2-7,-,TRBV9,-,CASSKGPLLGQYF,TGTGCCAGCAGCAAGGGACCACTCCTCGGGCAGTACTTC
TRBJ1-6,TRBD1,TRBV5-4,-,CASSLDRAANSPLHF,TGTGCCAGCAGCTTAGACAGGGCGGCTAATTCACCCCTCCACTTT
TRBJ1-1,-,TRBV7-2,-,CASSLMRDTEAFF,TGTGCCAGCAGCTTAATGAGGGACACTGAAGCTTTCTTT
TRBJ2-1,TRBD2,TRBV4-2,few,CASSQGGREVNEQFF,TGTGCCAGCAGCCAAGGTGGGAGGGAGGTCAATGAGCAGTTCTTC
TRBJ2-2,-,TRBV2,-,CASRIGTANTGELFF,TGTGCCAGCAGGATTGGGACTGCGAACACCGGGGAGCTGTTTTTT
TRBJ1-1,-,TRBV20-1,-,CSARIHTEAFF,TGCAGTGCTCGGATACACACTGAAGCTTTCTTT
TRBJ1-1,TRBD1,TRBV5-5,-,CASSWGPGQGFGTEAFF,TGTGCCAGCAGCTGGGGGCCGGGACAGGGGTTCGGGACTGAAGCTTTCTTT
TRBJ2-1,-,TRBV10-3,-,CAIRPGSGDQYNEQFF,TGTGCCATCCGGCCCGGGTCGGGGGATCAGTACAATGAGCAGTTCTTC
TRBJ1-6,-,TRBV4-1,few,CASSRTGYNSPLHF,TGCGCCAGCAGCCGAACAGGGTATAATTCACCCCTCCACTTT
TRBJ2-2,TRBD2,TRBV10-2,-,CASAREGRTGELFF,TGCGCCAGCGCCCGGGAGGGCAGGACCGGGGAGCTGTTTTTT
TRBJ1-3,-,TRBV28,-,CASSLFGNTIYF,TGTGCCAGCAGTTTATTTGGAAACACCATATATTTT
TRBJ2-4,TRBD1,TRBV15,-,CATSRWTGTTKNIQYF,TGTGCCACCAGCAGATGGACAGGGACGACCAAAAACATTCAGTACTTC
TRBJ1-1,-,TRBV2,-,CASSEGGSGIEAFF,TGTGCCAGCAGTGAAGGAGGGAGTGGGATTGAAGCTTTCTTT
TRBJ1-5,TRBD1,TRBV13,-,CASSFGTGGQPQHF,TGTGCCAGCAGCTTTGGGACAGGGGGCCAGCCCCAGCATTTT
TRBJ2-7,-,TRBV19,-,CASSISGIGFEQYF,TGTGCCAGTAGTATAAGTGGGATAGGCTTCGAGCAGTACTTC
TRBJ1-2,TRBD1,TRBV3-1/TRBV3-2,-,CASSQEAGTGINYGYTF,TGTGCCAGCAGCCAAGAAGCCGGGACAGGGATCAACTATGGCTACACCTTC
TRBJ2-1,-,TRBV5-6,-,CASSLVMDQRWFF,TGTGCCAGCAGCTTGGTTATGGATCAGCGATGGTTCTTC
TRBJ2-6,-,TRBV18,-,CASSPAGDGTSGANVLTF,TGTGCCAGCTCACCGGCAGGGGACGGAACCTCTGGGGCCAACGTCCTGACTTTC
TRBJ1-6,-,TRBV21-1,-,CASSKIRDAVMNSPLHF,TGTGCCAGCAGCAAAATCCGGGACGCCGTTATGAATTCACCCCTCCACTTT